This passage covers 26 T cell receptor beta chains from one sample sequenced in a study of T cell responses to AZD1222 COVID-19 vaccine. This table comes from immunoSEQ multiplex PCR, and its TCRdb copy is limited to in-frame clones, with some not included. The sample yields fewer than 120,000 clones, 94% seen once. The source material was peripheral blood, sampled 28 days after the second AZD1222 dose. All receptors derive from an adult who received the AZD1222 COVID-19 vaccine.

The chain uses TRBV19 and TRBJ2-1; 7 nucleotides align to TRBD2. V trimming: 1 base; J trimming: 2 bases; junction bases outside the gene matches: 5. Germline values: CDR1 LNHDA, CDR2 SQIVND (reference sequence). The length of the CDR3 is 16 residues. CDR3 sequence (DNA): TGTGCCAGTAGTATAGGGTTAGCGGGCCCCTACAATGAGCAGTTCTTC. It yields the protein CASSIGLAGPYNEQFF.

This sequence joins TRBV5-4 and TRBJ1-1, with 7 bases matching TRBD1. This CDR3 has 15 residues. The J segment lost 2 bases and the V segment lost 4 bases, leaving 8 bases of the junction unmatched. Germline V gives CDR1 SGHNT, CDR2 YYREEE (reference sequence). Here the CDR3 DNA reads TGTGCCAGCAGCCCCAGGGACAGACTTAACACTGAAGCTTTCTTT. It yields the protein CASSPRDRLNTEAFF.

The chain combines TRBV5-5 with TRBJ2-5; TRBD1 agrees at 7 bases. The length of the CDR3 is 13 residues. V lost 5 bases, J lost 3 bases, and 4 bases stayed unmatched. CDR1 is SGHKS and CDR2 is YYEKEE in the germline V gene (reference sequence). The CDR3, as DNA: TGTGCCAGCAGGAGGGGGCGCGAAGAGACCCAGTACTTC. This codes for CASRRGREETQYF.

The chain is built from TRBV6-7 and TRBJ2-7, with D possibly TRBD1 on 5 matching bases. TRBV6-7 is filed as an ORF, its function uncertain. The CDR3 runs 18 residues. V lost 4 bases, J lost 0 bases, and 22 bases lay in between. CDR3 sequence: CASSFFLTQGNSSYEQYF. The CDR3, as DNA: TGTGCCAGCAGTTTCTTTCTTACTCAGGGAAATAGCTCCTACGAGCAGTACTTC.

The J gene is TRBJ2-1, the V gene TRBV3-1 (or the pseudogene TRBV3-2); D tentatively reads TRBD1 or TRBD2 (7 bases each). V was trimmed by 7 bases and J by 7 bases, leaving 14 bases between them. The CDR3 runs 13 residues. Germline V gene sequence: CDR1 LGHDT, CDR2 YNNKEL (reference sequence). The CDR3 sequence is CASNPRGGNEQFF. DNA of the CDR3: TGTGCCAGCAACCCCAGGGGGGGGAATGAGCAGTTCTTC.

V is TRBV2 and J is TRBJ1-2; TRBD1 agrees at 8 bases. The V segment lost 3 bases and the J segment 4 bases; nucleotides outside the gene matches: 4. CDR1 is SNHLY, CDR2 FYNNEI, per germline. This CDR3 comprises 14 residues. DNA for the CDR3: TGTGCCAGCAGTGATCAGGGGACAGGCTATGGCTACACCTTC. The encoded protein is CASSDQGTGYGYTF.

The rearrangement joins TRBV6-2 or TRBV6-3 to TRBJ2-7, with 13 bases lining up with TRBD2. The CDR3 consists of 15 residues. Unmatched junction bases numbered 2, after V lost 2 bases and J lost 4 bases. Per germline, CDR1 MNHEY and CDR2 SVGEGT. The DNA of the CDR3 is TGTGCCAGCAGTTACGGGACTAGCGGGGTATACGAGCAGTACTTC. Translated, it gives CASSYGTSGVYEQYF.

The V call is TRBV19, the J call TRBJ1-5, with D perhaps TRBD1 (5 bases). The V gene's germline CDR1 is LNHDA and CDR2 SQIVND (reference sequence). V lost 8 bases and J lost 5, with 13 bases in between. The CDR3 covers 13 residues. The CDR3 sequence is CASRRVGHQPQHF. In nucleotides, the CDR3 is TGTGCCAGTCGCAGGGTAGGCCATCAGCCCCAGCATTTT.

V and J are TRBV6-5 and TRBJ1-1; D is ambiguous. CDR3 length: 11 amino acids. CDR1 is MNHEY and CDR2 is SVGAGI in the germline V gene. V lost 10 bases to trimming and J lost 9 bases, with 15 bases between them. The CDR3 protein is CATRLSGKAFF. DNA of the CDR3: TGTGCCACCCGGCTCTCCGGGAAAGCTTTCTTT.

This chain joins TRBV27 and TRBJ2-2; TRBD1 aligns across 7 bases. The CDR3 contains 15 residues. Germline assignment: CDR1 MNHEY and CDR2 SMNVEV (reference sequence). V shed 5 bases and J 4 bases; nucleotides not matched to a gene: 7. The CDR3 reads CASSPRQGVTGELFF. DNA for the CDR3: TGTGCCAGCAGTCCGCGACAGGGTGTCACCGGGGAGCTGTTTTTT.

This sequence joins TRBV5-1 and TRBJ1-1; 7 bases agree with TRBD1. Trimming cost V 5 bases and J 2 bases; bases outside gene matches: 6. The CDR3 runs 14 residues. From germline, CDR1 is SGHRS and CDR2 YFSETQ. The CDR3 reads CASSFRGGNTEAFF. The CDR3 bases are TGCGCCAGCAGTTTCAGGGGGGGAAACACTGAAGCTTTCTTT. Based on the CDR3 plus reference TRBV5-1 and TRBJ1-1, the full variable domain is KAGVTQTPRYLIKTRGQQVTLSCSPISGHRSVSWYQQTPGQGLQFLFEYFSETQRNKGNFPGRFSGRQFSNSRSEMNVSTLELGDSALYLCASSFRGGNTEAFFGQGTRLTVV.

The V gene is TRBV5-1, the J gene TRBJ2-7; 10 nucleotides line up with TRBD2. The CDR3 is 21 amino acids. The germline gives CDR1 SGHRS, CDR2 YFSETQ. V was pared by 0 bases and J by 4 bases, with 22 bases of the junction left unmatched. The CDR3 is CASSLEGKGTSEVRNRYEQYF. In DNA form, the CDR3 reads TGCGCCAGCAGCTTGGAGGGGAAAGGGACTAGCGAGGTTCGTAACCGTTACGAGCAGTACTTC.

The chain combines TRBV24-1 with TRBJ2-1; D is perhaps TRBD1 (6 bases). The CDR3 runs to 12 residues. In germline, CDR1 is KGHDR, CDR2 SFDVKD. V lost 2 bases to trimming and J lost 10 bases, with 8 bases between them. CDR3 in DNA: TGTGCCACCAGTGATTATGGGGGCGAGCAGTTCTTC. It encodes CATSDYGGEQFF.

CDR3 amino acids: CALTAGSQETQYF. CDR3 coding DNA: TGTGCCCTCACAGCGGGCAGCCAAGAGACCCAGTACTTC. The genes are TRBV7-9 and TRBJ2-5; the D gene is possibly TRBD2 (6 bases). The CDR3 consists of 13 residues. The V gene lost 11 bases and the J gene lost 1 base, with 14 bases spanning the gap. Germline V CDR1 and CDR2: SEHNR, FQNEAQ (reference sequence). Full variable domain (rest looked up from reference TRBV7-9 and TRBJ2-5): DTGVSQNPRHKITKRGQNVTFRCDPISEHNRLYWYRQTLGQGPEFLTYFQNEAQLEKSRLLSDRFSAERPKGSFSTLEIQRTEQGDSAMYLCALTAGSQETQYFGPGTRLLVL.

V is TRBV9 and J is TRBJ2-1; 8 positions agree with TRBD2. The CDR3 totals 16 residues. Germline values: CDR1 SGDLS, CDR2 YYNGEE. J lost 0 bases, V lost 8 bases, and 10 bases had no gene match. The CDR3 nucleotides are TGTGCCAGTCACCACGCCACTAGCGGCTCCTACAATGAGCAGTTCTTC. It specifies CASHHATSGSYNEQFF.

The chain has TRBV5-5 and TRBJ2-7; TRBD1 agrees at 9 bases. The CDR3 sequence is 16 residues long. Germline V lookup: CDR1 SGHKS, CDR2 YYEKEE (reference sequence). The ends lost 3 bases at V and 5 bases at J; junction bases unmatched: 12. This CDR3 is CASSSGQGLIQHEQYF. DNA for the CDR3: TGTGCCAGCAGCTCCGGACAGGGGTTAATCCAGCACGAGCAGTACTTC.

The chain is built from TRBV19 and TRBJ1-5; D is ambiguous. Trimming stripped 8 bases from V and 1 base from J, with 9 bases between. This CDR3 is built from 13 residues. Germline assignment: CDR1 LNHDA and CDR2 SQIVND (reference sequence). This CDR3 is CASVKGSNQPQHF. CDR3 sequence (DNA): TGTGCCAGTGTAAAGGGCAGCAATCAGCCCCAGCATTTT. Variable domain in full (rest from reference TRBV19 and TRBJ1-5): DGGITQSPKYLFRKEGQNVTLSCEQNLNHDAMYWYRQDPGQGLRLIYYSQIVNDFQKGDIAEGYSVSREKKESFPLTVTSAQKNPTAFYLCASVKGSNQPQHFGDGTRLSIL.

The chain uses TRBV11-2 and TRBJ2-2; perhaps TRBD2 as D (5 bases). This CDR3 spans 16 amino acids. Germline V gene sequence: CDR1 SGHAT, CDR2 FQNNGV. Trimming took off 4 bases at V and 2 bases at J, with 14 bases between the two ends. CDR3 DNA: TGTGCCAGCAGCTCCTTCCCACGGGAAAACACCGGGGAGCTGTTTTTT. Protein product: CASSSFPRENTGELFF.

The chain carries TRBV27 and TRBJ2-3, with a possible D match to TRBD2 (6 bases). The germline V gene encodes CDR1 MNHEY and CDR2 SMNVEV (reference sequence). The CDR3 contains 16 residues. V gave up 5 bases and J gave up 2 bases, with 17 bases separating them. The CDR3 reads CASSRPGALTTDTQYF. The DNA of the CDR3 is TGTGCCAGCAGTAGGCCGGGAGCTCTTACCACAGATACGCAGTATTTT.

This clone appeared once. V and J are TRBV7-9 and TRBJ1-2, with 7 bases aligning to TRBD1. In germline, CDR1 is SEHNR, CDR2 FQNEAQ (reference sequence). The CDR3 contains 11 residues. The ends lost 10 bases at V and 8 bases at J; junction bases unmatched: 7. This CDR3 is CATQTGNGYTF. In DNA, the CDR3 is TGTGCCACCCAGACAGGGAACGGCTACACCTTC.

The chain joins TRBV28 to TRBJ1-2, with D tentatively TRBD1 (5 bases). Trimming stripped 8 bases from V and 7 bases from J, with 17 bases between. The CDR3 contains 13 residues. Germline V gene data show CDR1 as MDHEN and CDR2 as SYDVKM. This chain's CDR3 is CASSGGKRSGYTF. The CDR3 DNA reads as TGTGCCAGCTCCGGGGGGAAAAGAAGTGGCTACACCTTC.

The chain recombines TRBV29-1 with TRBJ1-3, with 7 bases fitting TRBD1. The CDR3 sequence is 12 residues long. V lost 3 bases, J lost 4 bases, and 0 bases stayed unmatched. Germline-derived CDR1 and CDR2 are SQVTM and ANQGSEA. Written as DNA, the CDR3 is TGCAGCGTTGAGACAGGGGGAAACACCATATATTTT. Its protein product is CSVETGGNTIYF.

The rearrangement joins TRBV5-5 to TRBJ1-6; D is unresolved. CDR1 and CDR2 from the germline V gene are SGHKS and YYEKEE (reference sequence). Trimming left V 2 bases short and J 0 bases short, with 9 bases between. The CDR3 consists of 16 residues. This CDR3 is CASSFGPSSYNSPLHF. CDR3 coding DNA: TGTGCCAGCAGCTTCGGGCCGAGCTCCTATAATTCACCCCTCCACTTT.

The chain uses TRBV18 and TRBJ2-2, with 11 bases lining up with TRBD2. With 1 base clipped from V and 6 bases from J, the junction kept 7 bases outside the gene matches. The CDR3 runs to 17 residues. Germline CDR1 is KGHSH and CDR2 is LQKENI. Here the CDR3 reads CASSPRTSGWISGELFF. The DNA for the CDR3 is TGTGCCAGCTCACCACGGACTAGCGGGTGGATCTCCGGGGAGCTGTTTTTT.

This chain uses TRBV27 with TRBJ2-2; 13 bases are shared with TRBD2. The germline V gene encodes CDR1 MNHEY and CDR2 SMNVEV (reference sequence). Germline trimming cut 4 bases from V and 7 bases from J; bases unmatched to any gene: 6. This CDR3 region has 16 residues. The CDR3 spells CASSSTSGGAVGELFF. DNA for the CDR3: TGTGCCAGCAGTTCCACTAGCGGGGGGGCCGTCGGGGAGCTGTTTTTT.

J is TRBJ2-2 and V is TRBV20-1; D is perhaps TRBD2 (7 bases). Germline V CDR1 and CDR2: DFQATT, SNEGSKA (reference sequence). The CDR3 runs to 14 residues. V gave up 3 bases and J gave up 7 bases, with 15 bases separating them. DNA for the CDR3: TGCAGTGCTAGTCCCCAGGGGAGGGGCGGGGAGCTGTTTTTT. Amino acid sequence: CSASPQGRGGELFF.